This TCR beta chain was identified in a study of monozygotic twins with inflammatory bowel disease. Germline V gives CDR1 MDHEN, CDR2 SYDVKM. The CDR3 has 13 residues. TCRdb reprocessed the 5' RACE reads and keeps a single row for each CDR3 protein, giving no DNA. The sample has about 350,000 distinct CDR3 sequences, and its top ten clones hold 2% to 2.5%. This chain links TRBV28 with TRBJ1-5. The source is a human donor with ulcerative colitis or Crohn's disease, or a healthy co-twin of an affected twin (not recorded which). Sequenced sample: blood. The CDR3 loop reads CASRLFGNQPQHF.